Sequencing of this T cell receptor beta chain was carried out in a study of CD8+ T cells in alopecia areata. Notes on the study in general: Lesional scalp, especially alopecia totalis/universalis, showed higher clonality than normal scalp.

Per the germline V gene, CDR1 is LNHDA and CDR2 is SQIVND (reference sequence). This CDR3 has 14 amino acids. Deletions cut 3 bases from V and 8 bases from J, with 14 bases between. Treatment noted: oral pan-JAK inhibitor, 5-10 mg twice daily. Isolated RNA was reverse transcribed into cDNA used as the sequencing template. The data were produced by immunoSEQ multiplex PCR, yet TCRdb's version contains in-frame clones alone and is incomplete. The sample consists of some 170,000 clones, 58% of them appearing once. Concerning this clone: Antigen specificity is unknown.

The clonotype comes from a human donor with alopecia areata. Source: CD4+ T cells sorted from blood, taken at approximately week 60, from a patient treated with tofacitinib. V gene TRBV19 combines with J gene TRBJ2-1; a possible D gene is TRBD2 (5 bases). CDR3 sequence: CASSIRSGYHEQFF. Here the CDR3 DNA reads TGTGCCAGTAGTATTCGGTCGGGGTACCATGAGCAGTTCTTC.